This T cell receptor beta chain comes out of a study of blood T cells in healthy people across ages. Healthy individuals of Caucasian origin from Russia, aged about 6 to 95, served as donors. The length of the CDR3 is 13 residues. Sample-barcoded 5' priming and a J-beta primer mix drove a second PCR of roughly 7 to 11 cycles. TCRdb analysed the 5' RACE reads with MiXCR anew, one entry per CDR3 protein. The data hold around 800,000 distinct CDR3 sequences, with more than 35% observed a single time. This clonotype was seen ten or more times. The junction does not match germline at one end; this may be a read error.

The sequence was collected from an elderly man in good health. Sequenced input: blood. The chain is built from TRBV12-3 or TRBV12-4 and TRBJ2-5, with a possible D match to TRBD1 (6 bases). The DNA of the CDR3 is TGTGCTAGCAGCTTAGACAGGCAAGAGACCCAGTACTTC. This sequence encodes CASSLDRQETQYF.